This T cell receptor beta chain derives from a study of shared clonotypes between healthy human individuals (TCRdb year 2020). Study-wide context: The cohort comprised a couple of women and a few men aged 18 to 49 years. Per donor, three plates each were used for CD4 naive and CD4 memory, two for CD8 naive, and one for CD8 memory. Each donor's leukapheresis produced roughly between roughly 0.85 and 9.5 billion PBMCs. To estimate repertoire size and how much clonotype sharing occurs between individuals, the study deeply sequenced the blood TCR repertoires of 5 or 6 healthy adults. To increase sequencing depth and limit assay-specific biases, different laboratories used diverse techniques to prepare libraries and sequence TCR repertoires. Study-wide findings and limitations: Incomplete sequencing was indicated by rarefaction of sorted-subset datasets, despite the large sequencing depth. Clonotypes shared by all four sorted-subset donors showed higher generation probabilities than non-shared clonotypes. Because the study included only a small number of donors, the genetic and exposure-history diversity represented was limited. Pairwise subsampling led to the expectation that sequencing depth would affect the degree of clonotype sharing among donors. Only blood was sampled, and tissue TCR repertoires likely differ from those in blood. Larger estimated clonotype richness was generally found for naive subsets than for memory subsets. Sharing across a few donors was observed for about 5% of naive CD4, about 3.2% of naive CD8, 2% to 2.5% of memory CD4, and around 0.44% of memory CD8 clonotypes.

Regarding this clone: Its antigen is still unknown. No base qualities exist here, and no much larger clone lies one base off it.

The donors were healthy, HIV-negative adults with no recently reported acute infections or vaccinations. Only Caucasian adults living in Nashville, Tennessee, USA were represented among the donors. CD4+ T cells were enriched by magnetic negative selection; naive cells were then positively selected on CD45RA, and the negative fraction formed the memory subset. After blood collection by leukapheresis, PBMCs were isolated using Ficoll-Histopaque density gradient centrifugation and then cryopreserved in the vapor phase of liquid nitrogen. Analytical flow cytometry was used to check the purity and quantity of every magnetically sorted T cell population. From each sorted fraction, genomic DNA was isolated and quantified by UV absorbance on a Nanodrop 2000c. Using the deep immunoSEQ assay, multiplex PCR amplified TCR CDR3 regions from genomic DNA. Extracted genomic DNA from each cell subset was spread evenly across all wells of several immunoSEQ 96-well plates, with each plate serving as a replicate. For sorted subsets, 200 ng of genomic DNA, equivalent to 25,000 to 30,000 T cell genomes, went into each replicate PCR. The purified libraries were quantified using a Qubit 3.0 fluorometer, sized with a Bioanalyzer 2100, and then quantified again using the KAPA Library Quantification kit. Each immunoSEQ 96-well plate was sequenced on its own single-read 150-cycle Illumina NextSeq 550 flow cell. In the authors' own workflow: Because the immunoSEQ output included only junctional sequences and no quality scores, the filtering could not be the same as the filtering used for full-length reads. Sequences were annotated with PyIR, a Python wrapper for IgBLAST v1.9, and V/J genes and CDR3 were assigned using IMGT germline references. Reads with weak V/J assignments (E-value above 1e-6), missing CDR3, stop codons, out-of-frame junctions, or ambiguous translated residues were removed. V3J clonotypes were defined as sequences sharing the same inferred V gene, J gene, and CDR3 amino acid sequence. The percentage overlap between two repertoires was calculated by dividing the number of shared unique clonotypes by the size of the smaller repertoire. RTK rarefaction, the Chao1 estimator, and Recon v2.1 estimates of unobserved clonotypes were used to assess repertoire richness. OLGA was used to compute generation probabilities for all TCRbeta clonotypes that the gDNA method yielded from a handful of donors. The table was pulled from immuneACCESS by TCRdb, which kept in-frame rearrangements only. Such tables lose some clones; where checked, under half of the loss comes from unresolved V genes, and the rest has no known cause. That table gives V, J and clone size, and the DNA gave D and trimming. Present in this sample are over a million clones, around 76% of which were seen just once. The ten top clones hold less than 1.5% of the sample.

Trimmed from V: 4 bases; trimmed from J: 0 bases; junction bases lacking a gene match: 7. CDR1 and CDR2, looked up from the germline V gene, are SGHRS and YFSETQ. Reading from cysteine to phenylalanine, the CDR3 counts 17 amino acids. The read is trimmed to its CDR3 DNA, 51 bases read in frame from base 1. The clonotype was recovered from a man aged 18 to 29 in good health. What was sequenced was memory CD4+ T cells sorted from blood. Per the publication, the cell subset or site label means: CD45RA-negative fraction. The chain links TRBV5-1 with TRBJ2-1; the central 10 bases match TRBD2. The DNA reads as follows: TGCGCCAGCAGCGAGGGACTAGCGTTTAGCTCCTACAATGAGCAGTTCTTC. This yields the protein CASSEGLAFSSYNEQFF.